This TCR beta chain comes out of a study of shared clonotypes between healthy human individuals. The germline V gene has CDR1 SNHLY and CDR2 FYNNEI. This CDR3 spans 14 amino acids. The germline V and J ends were trimmed by 5 bases and 4 bases, with 13 bases remaining between them. Sequencing used immunoSEQ multiplex PCR; TCRdb keeps in-frame clones, though not all of them. The table has 950,000 to 1,100,000 clones, about 74% seen once. Sequencing was performed on memory CD4+ T cells sorted from blood. Subset indicated: CD45RA-negative fraction. The sequence was collected from a man younger than 35 in good health. The chain carries TRBV2 and TRBJ2-3; TRBD2 is a possible D gene (5 bases). As DNA, the CDR3 is TGTGCCAGCAGTTTCAGCGGCAAGGCAGATACGCAGTATTTT. This translates into CASSFSGKADTQYF.